In its sample, the clone carrying this T cell receptor beta chain was seen once. Its antigen is currently unknown. This sample was taken from a study of cytomegalovirus exposure and HLA in healthy donors. Primers included in the PCR were 60 Vbeta and 13 Jbeta primers. TCRdb's copy holds only in-frame clones and misses some; the assay was immunoSEQ multiplex PCR. The sample contains about 70,000 clones, 86% of which appear only once. Study-wide points: In a later analysis, the majority of CMV-associated beta chains seemingly showed HLA restriction.

V was trimmed by 0 bases and J by 2 bases, leaving 13 bases between them. Germline V CDR1 and CDR2: GTSNPN, SVGIG (reference sequence). CDR3 length: 15 residues. Sequences were obtained from PBMCs. The clonotype originates from a woman aged 30 to 39 in good health and CMV-seronegative. V and J are TRBV30 and TRBJ1-2; D not resolved. In DNA, the CDR3 is TGTGCCTGGAGTGTACCCCGAGGTGCCAACTATGGCTACACCTTC. Translated: CAWSVPRGANYGYTF.